This TCR beta chain was captured by sequencing in a study of cytomegalovirus exposure and HLA in healthy donors. About the study: Early released data had roughly 81 million unique TCRs, all coming from HLA-typed donors. Overall study results and limits: In a later analysis, a missense DCLRE1C variant was linked to TCR beta V- and J-gene trimming. Reported performance of the classifier showed diagnosis of cytomegalovirus status with high specificity and sensitivity. The productive fraction for most TCR beta V segments was about 87% or about 30% in an earlier analysis.

Trimming removed 4 bases from V and 2 bases from J, with 18 bases in between. Germline-derived CDR1 and CDR2 are SGHNT and YYREEE (reference sequence). The CDR3 spans 16 residues. Comment on this clone: Its antigen remains unidentified.

PCR involved 60 Vbeta and 13 Jbeta primers. The protocol was immunoSEQ multiplex PCR, while the TCRdb copy is restricted to in-frame clones and leaves out a portion. This sample has about 140,000 clones; approximately 70% occur once, and the top ten carry 6.5%. The sample consisted of PBMCs. The V call is TRBV5-4, the J call TRBJ1-1; D is perhaps TRBD1 (5 bases). This TCR was sampled from a woman aged 55-69 years in good health and CMV-seronegative. Here the CDR3 reads CASSPQSLQGNTEAFF. CDR3 nucleotide sequence: TGTGCCAGCAGCCCCCAGTCCCTCCAGGGAAACACTGAAGCTTTCTTT. Drawing the rest from reference TRBV5-4 and TRBJ1-1, the complete variable domain is ETGVTQSPTHLIKTRGQQVTLRCSSQSGHNTVSWYQQALGQGPQFIFQYYREEENGRGNFPPRFSGLQFPNYSSELNVNALELDDSALYLCASSPQSLQGNTEAFFGQGTRLTVV.